These 7 T cell receptor beta chains came from one sample sequenced in a study of blood T cell repertoires in COVID-19. Assay: immunoSEQ multiplex PCR; the TCRdb copy retains only in-frame clones and omits some. The sample shows 300,000 or so clones, about 90% of them seen only once. The material sequenced was peripheral blood. The receptors originated from a young man who had recovered from COVID-19.

The CDR3: CASAIDRGTEAFF. In DNA, the CDR3 is TGTGCTAGTGCCATCGACAGGGGCACTGAAGCTTTCTTT. V is TRBV12-5 and J is TRBJ1-1, with 8 bases aligning to TRBD1. There are 13 residues in the CDR3. The V segment lost 7 bases and the J segment 4 bases; nucleotides outside the gene matches: 5. The germline V gene encodes CDR1 LGHNT and CDR2 FRNRAP.

This chain uses TRBV6-5 with TRBJ1-5; D remains unclear. The CDR3 runs to 15 residues. V was cut by 0 bases and J by 6 bases, with 12 bases left in between. Germline CDR1 and CDR2: MNHEY and SVGAGI. This CDR3 is CASSYSVSSGQPQHF. CDR3 DNA: TGTGCCAGCAGTTACTCGGTCTCCTCGGGTCAGCCCCAGCATTTT.

The chain recombines TRBV6-5 with TRBJ1-6; 9 bases are a match to TRBD1. From germline, CDR1 is MNHEY and CDR2 SVGAGI. The ends lost 7 bases at V and 10 bases at J; junction bases unmatched: 8. The CDR3 runs 14 residues. The CDR3 loop reads CASTMGQGDSPLHF. CDR3 sequence (DNA): TGTGCCAGCACCATGGGACAGGGAGACTCACCCCTCCACTTT.

This clone was seen only once. CDR3: CASSIDGIGAYEQFF. In DNA form, the CDR3 reads TGTGCCAGTAGTATCGACGGGATTGGCGCTTATGAGCAGTTCTTC. V and J are TRBV19 and TRBJ2-1; tentative D call: TRBD2 (5 bases). V gave up 3 bases and J gave up 8 bases, with 17 bases separating them. This CDR3 comprises 15 residues. Germline lookup yields CDR1 LNHDA and CDR2 SQIVND (reference sequence).

This sequence joins TRBV12-3 or TRBV12-4 and TRBJ2-2; 9 bases line up with TRBD1. V was pared by 5 bases and J by 13 bases, with 5 bases of the junction left unmatched. This CDR3 comprises 12 residues. The CDR3 reads CASSPQGALLFF. The CDR3 bases are TGTGCCAGCAGTCCACAGGGGGCACTGCTGTTTTTT.

The V gene is TRBV27, the J gene TRBJ1-5, with D possibly matching TRBD1 (5 bases). CDR1 MNHEY and CDR2 SMNVEV come from the germline V gene (reference sequence). The CDR3 loop spans 17 amino acids. Trimming removed 5 bases from V and 0 bases from J, with 17 bases in between. In nucleotides, the CDR3 is TGTGCCAGCAGTCCGATTGCCGACAGTTATAGCAATCAGCCCCAGCATTTT. Translated: CASSPIADSYSNQPQHF.

The chain recombines TRBV7-9 with TRBJ2-1, with 10 bases that match TRBD2. The CDR3 has 15 amino acids. The J segment lost 4 bases and the V segment lost 4 bases, leaving 4 bases of the junction unmatched. Germline V gives CDR1 SEHNR, CDR2 FQNEAQ (reference sequence). The CDR3 DNA is TGTGCCAGCAGCTCCTTAGCGGGAGGTTACAATGAGCAGTTCTTC. The encoded protein is CASSSLAGGYNEQFF.